These 22 T cell receptor beta chains originate from one sample sequenced in a study of beta chain features in type 1 diabetes. Findings of the study overall: People with Type 1 diabetes carried modestly yet significantly shorter TCRB CDR3s in all four CD4+ subsets.

Expressed TCRB transcripts were sequenced, since all the RNA that had been isolated was reverse transcribed. Here immunoSEQ multiplex PCR was the method, and the copy in TCRdb shows in-frame clones only, minus some. Of 140,000 or so clones detected, more than 10% appear once; the ten largest clones hold roughly 1.3%. These receptors have no identified antigens. Input material: central memory CD4+ T cells from blood. The source is a man between 18 and 29 years old with type 1 diabetes.

In this sample, this clone turned up a few times. This chain joins TRBV5-1 and TRBJ2-5; 9 nucleotides line up with TRBD1. This CDR3 spans 15 amino acids. V dropped 4 bases and J dropped 1; count of bases not matched to a gene: 5. Germline CDR1 SGHRS, CDR2 YFSETQ. Written as DNA, the CDR3 is TGCGCCAGCAGCCCCGGGACAGGGTTCCAAGAGACCCAGTACTTC. Protein: CASSPGTGFQETQYF. Looking up the rest from reference TRBV5-1 and TRBJ2-5 gives the full variable domain: KAGVTQTPRYLIKTRGQQVTLSCSPISGHRSVSWYQQTPGQGLQFLFEYFSETQRNKGNFPGRFSGRQFSNSRSEMNVSTLELGDSALYLCASSPGTGFQETQYFGPGTRLLVL.

This clone came up a few times. The chain couples TRBV5-1 to TRBJ2-1; D gene ambiguous. CDR3 length: 11 amino acids. V was trimmed by 2 bases and J by 4 bases, leaving 1 base between them. The germline CDR1 and CDR2 sequences are SGHRS and YFSETQ. CDR3 coding DNA: TGCGCCAGCAGCTTTTACAATGAGCAGTTCTTC. Its protein product is CASSFYNEQFF.

The CDR3 here is CAWSSLAGGDLGGPLHF. The DNA for the CDR3 is TGTGCCTGGAGTTCCCTGGCCGGCGGAGACCTAGGGGGGCCCCTCCACTTT. The chain is built from TRBV30 and TRBJ1-6; a possible D gene is TRBD1 (6 bases). Looked up from germline, CDR1 is GTSNPN and CDR2 is SVGIG (reference sequence). Trimming shortened V by 2 bases and J by 13 bases, and 27 bases separated the two germline ends. The CDR3 is made up of 17 amino acids.

This clone was observed a few times. The genes are TRBV19 and TRBJ1-5, with D unclear. The CDR3 extends over 12 amino acids. The germline V gene encodes CDR1 LNHDA and CDR2 SQIVND (reference sequence). Between the trimmed V and J ends, which lost 3 bases and 5 bases, there was a span of 5 bases. CDR3 amino acids: CASSIRYQPQHF. CDR3 bases: TGTGCCAGTAGTATCCGTTATCAGCCCCAGCATTTT.

This clone was recorded a few times. The chain employs TRBV7-9 and TRBJ2-5; D gene uncertain. From germline, CDR1 is SEHNR and CDR2 FQNEAQ (reference sequence). The CDR3 totals 15 residues. The germline V and J ends were trimmed by 5 bases and 4 bases, with 17 bases remaining between them. CDR3 nucleotide sequence: TGTGCCAGCAGCCCTCCCACTGGACGCCGAGAGACCCAGTACTTC. This translates into CASSPPTGRRETQYF.

The V and J genes are TRBV10-3 and TRBJ1-5; tentative D call: TRBD1 (6 bases). This CDR3 has 13 amino acids. The ends were cut back, 6 bases at V and 7 bases at J, with 13 bases in the middle. Germline-derived CDR1 and CDR2 are ENHRY and SYGVKD. The CDR3 sequence: CAIRDGQIQPQHF. The CDR3 DNA sequence: TGTGCCATCAGAGACGGACAGATCCAGCCCCAGCATTTT.

The gene calls are TRBV11-2 and TRBJ2-3; D is unresolved. The length of the CDR3 is 12 residues. V lost 5 bases and J lost 4, with 7 bases in between. The germline V gene has CDR1 SGHAT and CDR2 FQNNGV. CDR3 DNA sequence: TGTGCCAGCAGCCCAGTCCCAGATACGCAGTATTTT. Protein product: CASSPVPDTQYF.

This clone was picked up a small number of times. This chain uses TRBV7-8 with TRBJ1-4; D remains unclear. In germline, CDR1 is SGHVS, CDR2 FQNEAQ. This CDR3 comprises 13 residues. Between the trimmed V and J ends, which lost 1 base and 12 bases, there was a span of 12 bases. For the CDR3, the DNA is TGTGCCAGCAGCTTAGAGATGGGGTTAGAACTGTTTTTT. Protein: CASSLEMGLELFF.

This clone was seen repeatedly, ten times or more. The chain has TRBV7-9 and TRBJ1-1; D is undetermined. Per germline, CDR1 SEHNR and CDR2 FQNEAQ (reference sequence). Trimming shortened V by 3 bases and J by 1 base, and 6 bases separated the two germline ends. The CDR3 loop spans 13 amino acids. DNA of the CDR3: TGTGCCAGCAGCTTTGGGGAGAACACTGAAGCTTTCTTT. Translated: CASSFGENTEAFF.

The chain employs TRBV29-1 and TRBJ2-7; D not certain. CDR1 is SQVTM and CDR2 is ANQGSEA in the germline V gene. This CDR3 has 14 residues. With 0 bases removed from V and 2 bases from J, the gap between germline ends came to 11 bases. CDR3 protein: CSVEDPTAAYEQYF. CDR3 nucleotide sequence: TGCAGCGTTGAAGATCCCACAGCAGCCTACGAGCAGTACTTC.

The rearrangement uses TRBV6-1 and TRBJ2-6; D unresolved. Germline V gene data show CDR1 as MNHNS and CDR2 as SASEGT. This CDR3 spans 13 amino acids. V lost 8 bases, J lost 0 bases, and 5 bases lay in between. The CDR3 reads CASSDSGANVLTF. CDR3 nucleotides: TGTGCCAGCTCTGACTCTGGGGCCAACGTCCTGACTTTC.

The J gene is TRBJ2-7, the V gene TRBV6-5; D not certain. The CDR3 runs to 13 residues. Trimming pared 0 bases from V and 2 bases from J, leaving 5 bases between. The V gene's germline CDR1 is MNHEY and CDR2 SVGAGI. Here the CDR3 reads CASSYSGTYEQYF. The CDR3 coding sequence is TGTGCCAGCAGTTACTCAGGGACCTACGAGCAGTACTTC.

This sequence joins TRBV7-6 and TRBJ1-4, with D perhaps matching TRBD1 (6 bases). Trimming removed 5 bases at V and 8 bases at J, with 12 bases between. The germline gives CDR1 SGHVS, CDR2 FNYEAQ. There are 13 residues in the CDR3. CDR3 bases: TGTGCCAGCAGCGCCGAGGACAGAGAAAAACTGTTTTTT. The encoded protein is CASSAEDREKLFF.

This clone was picked up a small number of times. J is TRBJ2-3 and V is TRBV30, with TRBD1 identical over 7 bases. The length of the CDR3 is 14 residues. Germline loops: CDR1 GTSNPN, CDR2 SVGIG (reference sequence). Unmatched junction bases numbered 6, after V lost 2 bases and J lost 4 bases. For the CDR3, the DNA is TGTGCCTGGAGTATCGGACAGGAGGCAGATACGCAGTATTTT. Amino acids: CAWSIGQEADTQYF.

The CDR3 bases are TGTGCCATCAGCATTACCGATGGACAGGCCCTTGAGACCCAGTACTTC. Translating gives CAISITDGQALETQYF. The rearrangement joins TRBV10-3 to TRBJ2-5; TRBD1 aligns across 7 bases. With 6 bases clipped from V and 5 bases from J, the junction kept 15 bases outside the gene matches. There are 16 residues in the CDR3. Germline CDR1 reads ENHRY; CDR2 reads SYGVKD.

The chain couples TRBV10-3 to TRBJ2-1; perhaps TRBD2 as D (7 bases). The CDR3 has 15 amino acids. CDR1 is ENHRY and CDR2 is SYGVKD in the germline V gene. With 5 bases removed from V and 2 bases from J, the gap between germline ends came to 13 bases. The chain's CDR3 is CAISLGGGAYNEQFF. The CDR3, as DNA: TGTGCCATCAGTCTAGGGGGAGGGGCCTACAATGAGCAGTTCTTC.

At least ten counts were recorded for this clone. This chain connects TRBV5-1 to TRBJ2-4, with D perhaps being TRBD1 or TRBD2 (5 bases each). Germline V gene lookup returns CDR1 SGHRS and CDR2 YFSETQ. The CDR3 has 14 amino acids. Trimming shortened V by 4 bases and J by 9 bases, and 17 bases separated the two germline ends. The CDR3 spells CASSEGRGRSIQYF. CDR3 sequence (DNA): TGCGCCAGCAGCGAGGGGAGAGGAAGGAGCATTCAGTACTTC.

The sample holds a few counts of this clone. This chain links TRBV6-5 with TRBJ1-6; TRBD1 matches at 7 bases. The V and J ends lost 6 bases and 9 bases, in that order; junction bases with no gene match: 5. Germline V lookup: CDR1 MNHEY, CDR2 SVGAGI. The CDR3 runs to 13 residues. CDR3 protein: CASRTGIGSPLHF. The CDR3 nucleotides read TGTGCCAGCAGGACAGGGATCGGTTCACCCCTCCACTTT.

The chain uses TRBV20-1 and TRBJ1-3; D unclear. CDR1 is DFQATT, CDR2 SNEGSKA, per germline (reference sequence). Trimming took 3 bases from V and 4 from J, leaving 4 bases between them. The CDR3 is 11 residues long. The CDR3 here is CSASPGNTIYF. The CDR3 nucleotides read TGCAGTGCTAGTCCGGGAAACACCATATATTTT.

This clone turned up a few times. The V call is TRBV4-1, the J call TRBJ2-7; TRBD2 matches 8 bases. The V gene's germline CDR1 is MGHRA and CDR2 YSYEKL. Trimming took 2 bases from V and 5 from J; bases not matched to a gene: 11. CDR3 length equals 16 residues. The CDR3 reads CASSQSTGGGIHEQYF. The CDR3 region has the DNA TGCGCCAGCAGCCAATCCACGGGAGGGGGGATCCACGAGCAGTACTTC.

As for this clone: Other nucleotide sequences from this sample produce the same CDR3. The chain links TRBV30 to TRBJ1-1, with unresolved D. Trimming took 0 bases from V and 2 from J, leaving 7 bases between them. Per the germline V gene, CDR1 is GTSNPN and CDR2 is SVGIG (reference sequence). The CDR3 length is 13 residues. The CDR3 region has the DNA TGTGCCTGGAGTGTACGGGCTAACACTGAAGCTTTCTTT. Translation gives CAWSVRANTEAFF.

V usage is TRBV14 and J usage is TRBJ1-2; D possibly corresponds to TRBD1 (5 bases). Germline CDR1 is SGHDN and CDR2 is FVKESK. V lost 4 bases and J 2 bases, leaving 11 bases between the germline ends. CDR3 length: 14 residues. Here the CDR3 reads CASSRSGGNYGYTF. The CDR3 bases are TGTGCCAGCAGCCGTTCCGGGGGGAACTATGGCTACACCTTC.